Reported below is one T cell receptor beta chain. In the authors' methods: Nucleated cell counts were estimated from reference gene primer amplification. Repertoires were generated with immunoSEQ multiplex PCR, while TCRdb's copy carries only in-frame clones and drops some. For V, J and clone size, that table is used; D and trimming come from the DNA. The sample consists of some 150,000 clones, about nine tenths of them appearing once. This sample was included in a study of blood T cell repertoires in COVID-19. Across the study: T cells, B-cell-depleted T cells, or PBMCs provided the cDNA or gDNA that served as material.

V was clipped by 8 bases and J by 8 bases; unmatched bases: 8. The CDR3 contains 13 residues. The germline gives CDR1 MDHEN, CDR2 SYDVKM. This clonotype originated in a human donor in a cohort sampled during active COVID-19. The rearrangement uses TRBV28 and TRBJ1-4, with 7 bases aligning to TRBD1. The sequenced sample was peripheral blood. The CDR3: CASGGGLREKLFF. CDR3 DNA sequence: TGTGCCAGCGGAGGGGGCTTAAGGGAAAAACTGTTTTTT.